The present T cell receptor beta chain was sequenced within a study of response to subunit inactivated influenza vaccine. Study-level results: New T cells are recruited in small numbers by each seasonal influenza vaccination, according to the authors' suggestion.

Regarding this clonotype: Its antigen is undetermined.

Trimming pared 5 bases from V and 3 bases from J, leaving 13 bases between. The CDR3 spans 14 residues. TCRdb re-called the RT-PCR reads through MiXCR, storing one row per CDR3 protein. The sample holds hundreds of thousands of distinct CDR3 sequences; less than 20% are singletons and the top ten take 11%. The V call is TRBV12-3 or TRBV12-4, the J call TRBJ2-5, with D possibly TRBD1 on 6 matching bases. This receptor was obtained from a man aged 50-60 years who received an inactivated influenza vaccine. The specimen comprised PBMCs from blood, sampled 12 days after vaccination. CDR3 in DNA: TGTGCCAGCAGTGATCAGGGGCGGGAAGAGACCCAGTACTTC. Encoded protein: CASSDQGREETQYF.